Presented here are 15 T cell receptor beta chains from one specimen sequenced in a study of technical replicates of blood from a handful of donors (dated 2017 in TCRdb). Libraries were prepared through the immunoSEQ multiplex PCR assay. Imported from immuneACCESS, the table was reduced by TCRdb to in-frame sequences with V and J called. These copies leave out some clones; in studies compared against another copy, an unresolved V gene accounts for under half, and the cause of the remainder is not known. The sample profile shows approximately 73,000 clones; 93% of them were found once. Approximately 0.24% of the sample rests with the top ten. Input material: T cells isolated from PBMCs. The source of these receptors is a human donor in good health.

V and J are TRBV5-5 and TRBJ2-3, with D maybe TRBD2 (6 bases). Germline V CDR1 and CDR2: SGHKS, YYEKEE (reference sequence). With 4 bases removed from V and 3 bases from J, the gap between germline ends came to 12 bases. The CDR3 is made up of 14 amino acids. The CDR3 DNA sequence: TGTGCCAGCAGCCCACTGGGGGGTACAGATACGCAGTATTTT. This translates into CASSPLGGTDTQYF.

V and J are TRBV11-3 and TRBJ2-1; 9 bases are shared with TRBD2. The CDR3 is made up of 15 amino acids. Trimming took 1 base from V and 6 from J; bases not matched to a gene: 4. Germline V gene sequence: CDR1 SGHNT, CDR2 YENEEA. Here the CDR3 reads CASSLGGRASNEQFF. Here the CDR3 DNA reads TGTGCCAGCAGCTTAGGCGGGAGGGCCTCCAATGAGCAGTTCTTC. The whole variable domain, filled in from reference TRBV11-3 and TRBJ2-1, reads EAGVVQSPRYKIIEKKQPVAFWCNPISGHNTLYWYLQNLGQGPELLIRYENEEAVDDSQLPKDRFSAERLKGVDSTLKIQPAELGDSAVYLCASSLGGRASNEQFFGPGTRLTVL.

This clone was seen only a few times. The rearrangement uses TRBV7-3 and TRBJ1-1; D is perhaps TRBD1 (5 bases). The CDR3 contains 16 residues. Germline lookup yields CDR1 SGHTA and CDR2 FQGTGA. Trimming shortened V by 5 bases and J by 3 bases, and 19 bases separated the two germline ends. The CDR3 spells CASSLRGGQGDTEAFF. The CDR3 region has the DNA TGTGCCAGCAGCCTCCGGGGAGGGCAGGGAGACACTGAAGCTTTCTTT.

The CDR3 nucleotides are TGTGCCAGCAGCGGGGACAGGGACACTGAAGCTTTCTTT. It translates to CASSGDRDTEAFF. The V gene is TRBV9, the J gene TRBJ1-1, with TRBD1 matching over 9 bases. The CDR3 loop spans 13 amino acids. The ends lost 3 bases at V and 3 bases at J; junction bases unmatched: 0. Germline assignment: CDR1 SGDLS and CDR2 YYNGEE.

The genes are TRBV4-2 and TRBJ2-3; TRBD2 matches at 8 bases. The germline V gene has CDR1 LGHNA and CDR2 YNFKEQ. The length of the CDR3 is 16 residues. V shed 4 bases, J shed 1 base, and the junction held 7 bases outside the gene matches. Written as DNA, the CDR3 is TGTGCCAGCAGCCCCTTTGGTAGCGGGGGCACAGATACGCAGTATTTT. Protein sequence: CASSPFGSGGTDTQYF.

This sequence joins TRBV27 and TRBJ2-1; 12 bases map to TRBD2. J gave up 10 bases and V 5 bases, and 9 bases lay outside the gene matches. Looked up from germline, CDR1 is MNHEY and CDR2 is SMNVEV (reference sequence). This CDR3 has 15 amino acids. The CDR3 DNA reads as TGTGCCAGCAGTCCCCGGACTAGCGGGATACGGGAGCAGTTCTTC. Its translation is CASSPRTSGIREQFF.

The chain carries TRBV5-1 and TRBJ1-1; TRBD1 agrees at 10 bases. Germline trimming cut 0 bases from V and 3 bases from J; bases unmatched to any gene: 2. Germline CDR1 and CDR2: SGHRS and YFSETQ. There are 15 residues in the CDR3. CDR3 amino acids: CASSLGTGGDTEAFF. The CDR3 DNA reads as TGCGCCAGCAGCTTGGGGACAGGGGGGGACACTGAAGCTTTCTTT.

This clone occurred a few times. The V gene is TRBV30, the J gene TRBJ1-5; D remains unclear. This CDR3 has 13 residues. V was clipped by 1 base and J by 5 bases, with 9 bases between them. CDR1 GTSNPN and CDR2 SVGIG come from the germline V gene (reference sequence). The CDR3: CAWSGERYQPQHF. The CDR3 DNA reads as TGTGCCTGGAGTGGGGAGAGATATCAGCCCCAGCATTTT.

This rearrangement joins TRBV28 to TRBJ1-1; D is unresolved. V lost 8 bases and J 2 bases, leaving 9 bases between the germline ends. This CDR3 spans 12 amino acids. Germline V CDR1 and CDR2: MDHEN, SYDVKM. The CDR3 is CASRVLNTEAFF. DNA for the CDR3: TGTGCCAGCCGGGTCCTTAACACTGAAGCTTTCTTT.

The rearrangement uses TRBV19 and TRBJ2-7; 7 bases are a match to TRBD1. Per germline, CDR1 LNHDA and CDR2 SQIVND (reference sequence). Trimming took 6 bases from V and 7 from J; bases not matched to a gene: 18. The CDR3 length is 16 residues. The CDR3 DNA reads TGTGCCAGTAGGCCCATCCATATGGAAGGGGGCAGGGAGCAGTACTTC. Translation gives CASRPIHMEGGREQYF.

About this clone itself: One end of the junction is discordant with germline, which a read error may explain. The chain couples TRBV5-1 to TRBJ2-1; 7 bases match TRBD1. This CDR3 region has 13 residues. Germline V gene sequence: CDR1 SGHRS, CDR2 YFSETQ. The CDR3 nucleotides read TGCGCCAGCAGTTTGGGACAGTTGAATGAGCAGTTCTTC. It encodes CASSLGQLNEQFF.

The chain recombines TRBV5-1 with TRBJ2-1; 10 nucleotides agree with TRBD2. The V gene's germline CDR1 is SGHRS and CDR2 YFSETQ. The CDR3 spans 16 residues. Trimming removed 4 bases from V and 2 bases from J; junction bases left unmatched: 6. CDR3 coding DNA: TGCGCCAGCAGCGGCCGGAGCGGGGGGGCCTACAATGAGCAGTTCTTC. This translates into CASSGRSGGAYNEQFF. The full variable domain, with the rest looked up from reference TRBV5-1 and TRBJ2-1, is KAGVTQTPRYLIKTRGQQVTLSCSPISGHRSVSWYQQTPGQGLQFLFEYFSETQRNKGNFPGRFSGRQFSNSRSEMNVSTLELGDSALYLCASSGRSGGAYNEQFFGPGTRLTVL.

The chain combines TRBV4-1 with TRBJ1-1; D remains ambiguous. CDR1 MGHRA and CDR2 YSYEKL come from the germline V gene. The ends were cut back, 0 bases at V and 0 bases at J, with 17 bases in the middle. The CDR3 is 18 residues long. The CDR3 sequence: CASSQDRPWSLLNTEAFF. The CDR3 coding sequence is TGCGCCAGCAGCCAAGACCGACCCTGGAGCCTACTGAACACTGAAGCTTTCTTT.

The chain uses TRBV2 and TRBJ1-5, with D possibly TRBD1 on 5 matching bases. There are 13 residues in the CDR3. Germline loops: CDR1 SNHLY, CDR2 FYNNEI. Trimming removed 5 bases at V and 5 bases at J, with 10 bases between. The CDR3 sequence: CASSKDRDQPQHF. CDR3 in DNA: TGTGCCAGCAGTAAAGACAGAGATCAGCCCCAGCATTTT.

The chain joins TRBV5-1 to TRBJ1-1; weak D call: TRBD1 (6 bases). The CDR3 has 17 amino acids. CDR1 is SGHRS and CDR2 is YFSETQ in the germline V gene. Trimming left V 1 base short and J 0 bases short, with 16 bases between. The DNA of the CDR3 is TGCGCCAGCAGCTTGAGTGACAGGCATCCTATGAACACTGAAGCTTTCTTT. Translation: CASSLSDRHPMNTEAFF.